This T cell receptor (beta chain) was sequenced in a study of identical twins listed by TCRdb under 2016. In the study overall: The study deep-sequenced TCR alpha and beta repertoires from monozygotic twins, unrelated adults of various ages and cord blood to test whether fetal clonotypes persist. Replicate twin experiments were performed at different times using different library preparation protocols to rule out contamination. The investigation overall reported the following: Conclusions relied on cross-sectional statistical analysis, since the same donors could not be followed over many years. Fewer insertions were carried by abundant cord blood beta clonotypes, a similar but weaker trend appeared in young adult naive repertoires, and no such trend appeared in memory repertoires. Compared with coincidental sharing between unrelated individuals, out-of-frame TCR alpha sequences shared between twins had an excess of sequences with low generation probability. Out-of-frame TCR alpha sharing in monozygotic twins was systematically underestimated by recombination models, whereas sharing between unrelated individuals was in agreement with the recombination models. Zero-insertion analyses could be partly confounded by invariant T cells such as MAIT and iNKT, although diverse VJ usage argued against such confounding for most clonotypes. In beta out-of-frame sequences, excess twin sharing was weaker, because having fewer shared sequences lowered the signal-to-noise ratio.

In its sample, this clonotype was seen many times. The antigen it binds to is not known. No much larger clone exists at a distance of one base, and base qualities are not known. Every donor was a healthy Caucasian. The twin cohort comprised three pairs of female monozygotic twins, all aged roughly 18 to 30 years. The RNA used for TCR libraries was isolated from peripheral blood mononuclear cells. The V end loses 1 base and the J end loses 8 bases, and a stretch of 12 bases separates them. From the cysteine through the phenylalanine, the CDR3 covers 14 amino acids. CDR3 DNA is the only sequence kept; it has 42 bases, read in frame from the first base. The germline V gene (reference sequence) specifies SEHNR as CDR1 and FQNEAQ as CDR2. The library relied on 5' RACE. This sample was sequenced with an Illumina HiSeq 2000. Template switching introduced a universal primer binding site; the final cDNA contained a unique molecular identifier, enabling accurate counting of TCR cDNA molecules. Specific primers in the conserved constant-segment region were used to synthesize first-strand cDNA for TCR alpha and beta chains. To control for contamination, every cDNA library carried two barcodes: a SMART-Mk sample barcode plus Illumina barcodes. Two successive PCR steps introduced TruSeq adapter sequences along with Illumina sample barcodes. The TCR alpha and beta cDNA libraries were sequenced on the Illumina HiSeq platform using custom primers. The authors' pipeline ran thus. Raw reads were processed with MiGEC to extract unique molecular identifiers, and MiXCR was used to determine CDR3 positions. Recombination models were inferred per individual with the repgenHMM and IGoR tools using an EM algorithm. Shared clonotype analysis was performed with the tcR package in R, normalizing sharing by the product of cloneset sizes. To study raw recombination free of thymic and clonal selection effects, out-of-frame nonproductive sequences were analyzed. The public reads were reprocessed in TCRdb via fastp at Q25 and MiXCR, keeping in-frame beta chains. When rows share a CDR3 protein, they turn into one entry using the most common DNA and genes. TCRdb's processing, not the authors' own work, is the source of the V and J calls. This sample gives about 720,000 distinct CDR3 sequences in total; 8.6% of them show up just once. The top ten constitute approximately 0.89% of the sample.

This same sample was also taken into another study, of yellow fever vaccine responses in identical twins. As the second study states: The T cell response to vaccination in identical twins was reported by the authors to appear partly convergent and partly personalized. Focusing on identical twins, the study followed the T cell clones that responded to the vaccine, and did so with precision.

The sample taken for sequencing was PBMCs. The V and J genes are TRBV7-9 and TRBJ2-1; no confident D gene assignment can be made. The sequence was collected from a woman between 18 and 30 years old in good health. The DNA reads TGTGCCAGCAGCTTAGTAAAGGGCAAGGATGAGCAGTTCTTC. This encodes CASSLVKGKDEQFF.